This TCR beta chain was captured by sequencing in a study of OX40 agonist ivuxolimab in advanced cancers. Whole-study context: Patients in dose escalation had liver, melanoma, kidney or head and neck cancers.

Germline V gene lookup returns CDR1 LNHDA and CDR2 SQIVND (reference sequence). This CDR3 region has 12 residues. The V end was cut by 6 bases, the J end by 5 bases, with 10 bases between. Overall study findings and caveats: No determination was made of the antigen specificity of the expanded peripheral T cells.

Profiled with immunoSEQ multiplex PCR; TCRdb holds only in-frame clones, not every one. The table records around 60,000 clones, about 86% of them present only once. With regard to this clone: Antigen unknown.

The J gene is TRBJ2-5, the V gene TRBV19, with unresolved D. This specimen was CD4+ or CD8+ T cells sorted from blood, taken in a trial of the OX40 agonist ivuxolimab. The receptor comes from an adult with an advanced solid tumor such as melanoma, head and neck, liver or kidney cancer. The CDR3 spells CASRDGRETQYF. CDR3 in DNA: TGTGCCAGTAGAGATGGAAGGGAGACCCAGTACTTC. The entire variable domain, with the rest obtained from reference TRBV19 and TRBJ2-5, is as follows: DGGITQSPKYLFRKEGQNVTLSCEQNLNHDAMYWYRQDPGQGLRLIYYSQIVNDFQKGDIAEGYSVSREKKESFPLTVTSAQKNPTAFYLCASRDGRETQYFGPGTRLLVL.